This section outlines one TCR beta chain sequence together with its context. Its antigen remains undetermined. No base-level quality is on record; no much larger clone is a single base apart. Reading the germline V gene gives CDR1 SGHRS and CDR2 YFSETQ. There are 15 amino acids in the CDR3, from cysteine to phenylalanine inclusive. The CDR3 DNA has 45 bases and is translated from base 1. V is pared back by 4 bases and J by 5 bases, with 18 bases lying between the germline termini. These data are taken from a study of PD-1 blockade in classical Hodgkin lymphoma (dated by TCRdb to the early 2020s). In the study overall: Nivolumab dosing was 3 mg/kg intravenously every 2 weeks, continuing until either disease progression or unacceptable toxicity. The study used TCR beta sequencing and CyTOF to define a peripheral blood immune signature of response to PD-1 blockade in classical Hodgkin lymphoma.

In the paper's terms, the time point label means: cycle 2 day 1 (C2D1) of nivolumab. All trial patients had relapsed after autologous stem cell transplantation, with cohorts A, B and C differing in prior brentuximab vedotin exposure. A total of around 60 patients with relapsed/refractory classical Hodgkin lymphoma made up the trial cohort, and each patient's best overall response was complete response, partial response or progressive disease. Single-agent nivolumab was administered to trial patients in the multi-cohort phase II CheckMate 205 trial. An independent review committee assessed best overall response by applying the 2007 International Working Group response criteria. Trial PBMCs were collected just before the start of nivolumab (C1D1) and during therapy at cycle 2 day 1 and cycle 4 day 1. Peripheral blood was collected in 8 mL Vacutainer Cell Preparation Tubes, from which PBMCs were isolated by centrifugation and then cryopreserved.

Genomic DNA was isolated using the Qiagen DNeasy kit from unsorted PBMCs as well as from negatively selected CD4+ and CD8+ fractions. TCR beta CDR3 regions were amplified by immunoSEQ multiplex PCR using primers annealing to V and J segments. A synthetic immune receptor repertoire was used to minimize amplification bias, and any residual bias was removed computationally once sequencing was done. From the authors' description of their analysis: Repertoire diversity was quantified as the Shannon entropy index using custom Python scripts. The unsorted, CD4+ and CD8+ repertoires were each analyzed separately, with the exception of combined analyses, where CD4+ and CD8+ sequences were merged in silico. A clone counted as expanded when the clone's frequency after treatment rose at least 2-fold relative to C1D1, and clones undetected at baseline were given a pseudocount of 0.5. Clones with 0 or 1 copy at C1D1 were defined as singleton clones, while clones with 2 or more copies were defined as non-singleton clones. Clones expanded in unsorted samples were assigned a CD4+, CD8+ or unknown annotation through matching of protein sequences in sorted samples from the same patient. Wilcoxon tests on paired samples were used to test diversity changes from C1D1 to C4D1. This immuneACCESS table, as held by TCRdb, lists in-frame sequences with V and J called but not all clones. Of the missing ones, under half trace to an unresolved V gene in checked studies; the others have no known cause. V and J calls and clone size are those listed in that table; D and trimming were worked out from the DNA. Within this sample are 100,000 to 120,000 clones, with about 88% of them counted one time only. The ten most abundant clones make up about 20% of the sample.

Results and caveats for the whole study, not just this receptor: Diversity was lower in patients who began nivolumab less than 1 year after ASCT, so these patients were left out of later analyses to avoid confounding by immune reconstitution. The study covered only a single clinical trial cohort, and the causes of the repertoire differences, possibly disease activity or prior therapy, were still not defined. Among trial patients, those achieving complete response had baseline diversity similar to that of newly diagnosed patients, while diversity was significantly lower in partial responders and progressors. Baseline TCR diversity was reported as lower in newly diagnosed patients than in healthy donors, and lower still in relapsed/refractory patients. By C4D1, a significant rise was seen in CD4+ TCR diversity but not in CD8+ TCR diversity (p=0.0027 vs p=0.16), and the rise was most apparent among complete responders (p=0.02).

The clonotype comes from a human donor with classical Hodgkin lymphoma. Here the sequenced sample was peripheral blood mononuclear cells (PBMCs), taken before the second cycle of nivolumab. Here the chain combines TRBV5-1 and TRBJ2-5; the D gene could be TRBD1 or TRBD2, each one agreeing over 5 bases. The DNA sequence is as follows: TGCGCCAGCAGCCCCGGGACCCCGACTCTGGAGACCCAGTACTTC. Protein translation: CASSPGTPTLETQYF.